Listed below are T cell receptor beta chains from one sample, sequenced in a study of T cell responses to AZD1222 COVID-19 vaccine. Profiled with immunoSEQ multiplex PCR; TCRdb holds only in-frame clones, not every one. The sample has around 140,000 clones, roughly 93% seen once. Sequenced material: peripheral blood, taken after recovery from COVID-19. Receptors were obtained from an adult who had recovered from COVID-19. Each CDR3 is given with its conserved first and last residue. Fields, in order: clone size, J gene, D gene, V gene, CDR3 length, CDR3 DNA, CDR3 protein. D genes are given only for firm matches. Clone size, where shown, is once, few, many, or a class for clones that have expanded.

clone_size: -; j_call: TRBJ1-3; d_call: -; v_call: TRBV7-9; cdr3_length: 16; cdr3_nt: TGTGCCAGCAGCGAGCGGACAGCGCACTCTGGAAACACCATATATTTT; cdr3_aa: CASSERTAHSGNTIYF
clone_size: -; j_call: TRBJ2-2; d_call: TRBD2; v_call: TRBV15; cdr3_length: 19; cdr3_nt: TGTGCCACCAGCCGTACCCTAGCGGGAGGAAAAACGAACACCGGGGAGCTGTTTTTT; cdr3_aa: CATSRTLAGGKTNTGELFF
clone_size: -; j_call: TRBJ2-4; d_call: TRBD1; v_call: TRBV6-6; cdr3_length: 17; cdr3_nt: TGTGCCAGCAGTCCCAGGGGGACGTCAAATCTCGAAAACATTCAGTACTTC; cdr3_aa: CASSPRGTSNLENIQYF
clone_size: -; j_call: TRBJ2-7; d_call: -; v_call: TRBV27; cdr3_length: 13; cdr3_nt: TGTGCCAGCAGTTTACTAGGCAACTACGAGCAGTACTTC; cdr3_aa: CASSLLGNYEQYF
clone_size: -; j_call: TRBJ1-1; d_call: -; v_call: TRBV4-1; cdr3_length: 14; cdr3_nt: TGCGCCAGCAGCCAAGATCAGGGTCTTGCTGAAGCTTTCTTT; cdr3_aa: CASSQDQGLAEAFF
clone_size: -; j_call: TRBJ2-7; d_call: -; v_call: TRBV6-5; cdr3_length: 11; cdr3_nt: TGTGCCAGCAAGGGCGGGGAACAGCAGTACTTC; cdr3_aa: CASKGGEQQYF
clone_size: -; j_call: TRBJ2-7; d_call: -; v_call: TRBV18; cdr3_length: 13; cdr3_nt: TGTGCCAGCTCACCACCGGGAGACTACGAGCAGTACTTC; cdr3_aa: CASSPPGDYEQYF
clone_size: -; j_call: TRBJ1-6; d_call: -; v_call: TRBV6-1; cdr3_length: 17; cdr3_nt: TGTGCCAGCAGTGAAGCGCAAAGGGGAGGTTTATATTCACCCCTCCACTTT; cdr3_aa: CASSEAQRGGLYSPLHF
clone_size: -; j_call: TRBJ2-5; d_call: -; v_call: TRBV28; cdr3_length: 14; cdr3_nt: TGTGCCAGCAGTTCCCCAGGCGTCCAAGAGACCCAGTACTTC; cdr3_aa: CASSSPGVQETQYF
clone_size: -; j_call: TRBJ1-4; d_call: -; v_call: TRBV30; cdr3_length: 14; cdr3_nt: TGTGCCTGGAGTACCCACCCTGGTTATGAAAAACTGTTTTTT; cdr3_aa: CAWSTHPGYEKLFF
clone_size: -; j_call: TRBJ2-1; d_call: TRBD1; v_call: TRBV4-2; cdr3_length: 16; cdr3_nt: TGTGCCAGCAGCCAGATCCAGGGGGTTGTCTACAATGAGCAGTTCTTC; cdr3_aa: CASSQIQGVVYNEQFF
clone_size: once; j_call: TRBJ2-1; d_call: -; v_call: TRBV5-4; cdr3_length: 14; cdr3_nt: TGTGCCAGCAGCTTGGGAGTCTCCTACAATGAGCAGTTCTTC; cdr3_aa: CASSLGVSYNEQFF
clone_size: -; j_call: TRBJ1-2; d_call: -; v_call: TRBV11-2; cdr3_length: 13; cdr3_nt: TGTGCCAGCACCCAAACAGGGATCTATGGCTACACCTTC; cdr3_aa: CASTQTGIYGYTF
clone_size: -; j_call: TRBJ1-4; d_call: TRBD1; v_call: TRBV15; cdr3_length: 17; cdr3_nt: TGTGCCACCAGCAGAGACAGAAGGGGGCCTAATAATGAAAAACTGTTTTTT; cdr3_aa: CATSRDRRGPNNEKLFF
clone_size: -; j_call: TRBJ2-5; d_call: -; v_call: TRBV5-1; cdr3_length: 17; cdr3_nt: TGCGCCAGCAGCTTGGGGGGATTCGGCGGGACAACGGAGACCCAGTACTTC; cdr3_aa: CASSLGGFGGTTETQYF
clone_size: once; j_call: TRBJ2-5; d_call: TRBD2; v_call: TRBV5-1; cdr3_length: 17; cdr3_nt: TGCGCCAGCAGCTTGGGGACTAGCGGGAGTTTATTGGAGACCCAGTACTTC; cdr3_aa: CASSLGTSGSLLETQYF
clone_size: -; j_call: TRBJ2-1; d_call: TRBD1; v_call: TRBV4-1; cdr3_length: 17; cdr3_nt: TGCGCCAGCAGCCAAGAGTTGATCAGGGGGCCTGGGGCTGAGCAGTTCTTC; cdr3_aa: CASSQELIRGPGAEQFF
clone_size: -; j_call: TRBJ2-5; d_call: TRBD2; v_call: TRBV19; cdr3_length: 14; cdr3_nt: TGTGCCAGTAGCCCACGCTCGGCTAGCGGGGATTGGAACTTC; cdr3_aa: CASSPRSASGDWNF
clone_size: -; j_call: TRBJ2-7; d_call: TRBD2; v_call: TRBV15; cdr3_length: 15; cdr3_nt: TGTGCCACCAGCAGAGTAGCGGGGCACGACTACGAGCAGTACTTC; cdr3_aa: CATSRVAGHDYEQYF
clone_size: -; j_call: TRBJ2-3; d_call: TRBD2; v_call: TRBV19; cdr3_length: 15; cdr3_nt: TGTGCCAGTAGTCCTGGGGGGACTAGAACGAATACGCAGTATTTT; cdr3_aa: CASSPGGTRTNTQYF
clone_size: -; j_call: TRBJ1-3; d_call: -; v_call: TRBV18; cdr3_length: 18; cdr3_nt: TGTGCCAGCTCACCAGTAATACTGGACAGCTACTCTGGAAACACCATATATTTT; cdr3_aa: CASSPVILDSYSGNTIYF
clone_size: -; j_call: TRBJ2-5; d_call: TRBD2; v_call: TRBV19; cdr3_length: 14; cdr3_nt: TGTGCCAGTAGTCGACTAGCGGCCTCGGAGACCCAGTACTTC; cdr3_aa: CASSRLAASETQYF
clone_size: -; j_call: TRBJ2-1; d_call: -; v_call: TRBV6-5; cdr3_length: 13; cdr3_nt: TGTGCCAGCGGGATAAGCAGGGACAATGAGCAGTTCTTC; cdr3_aa: CASGISRDNEQFF
clone_size: -; j_call: TRBJ2-1; d_call: -; v_call: TRBV6-5; cdr3_length: 16; cdr3_nt: TGTGCCAGCAGTTACCAGTTCGTGGGAGGTGGCAATGAGCAGTTCTTC; cdr3_aa: CASSYQFVGGGNEQFF
clone_size: -; j_call: TRBJ2-7; d_call: -; v_call: TRBV21-1; cdr3_length: 16; cdr3_nt: TGTGCCAGCAGCAAAGATGGGCGGGAGGGCCCCTACGAGCAGTACTTC; cdr3_aa: CASSKDGREGPYEQYF
clone_size: -; j_call: TRBJ1-1; d_call: -; v_call: TRBV3-1/TRBV3-2; cdr3_length: 14; cdr3_nt: TGTGCCAGCAGGGAGGACGCAAGGAACACTGAAGCTTTCTTT; cdr3_aa: CASREDARNTEAFF
clone_size: -; j_call: TRBJ1-1; d_call: -; v_call: TRBV9; cdr3_length: 16; cdr3_nt: TGTGCCAGCAGCGTAGAGGCGAGATACATGAACACTGAAGCTTTCTTT; cdr3_aa: CASSVEARYMNTEAFF
clone_size: once; j_call: TRBJ2-5; d_call: -; v_call: TRBV19; cdr3_length: 13; cdr3_nt: TGTGCCAGTAGTATGAGGCCCCTGGAGACCCAGTACTTC; cdr3_aa: CASSMRPLETQYF
clone_size: -; j_call: TRBJ2-7; d_call: TRBD1; v_call: TRBV5-1; cdr3_length: 14; cdr3_nt: TGCGCCAGCAAGAGGGAACAGGGGGCTCCTAAGCAGTACTTC; cdr3_aa: CASKREQGAPKQYF
clone_size: -; j_call: TRBJ1-5; d_call: TRBD1; v_call: TRBV28; cdr3_length: 16; cdr3_nt: TGTGCCAGCAGTTCCCCGGGACAGGGGGTCTGGCAGCCCCAGCATTTT; cdr3_aa: CASSSPGQGVWQPQHF
clone_size: -; j_call: TRBJ1-2; d_call: TRBD1; v_call: TRBV11-2; cdr3_length: 15; cdr3_nt: TGTGCCAGCACCGTGGCGGGACAGCCTTTCTATGGCTACACCTTC; cdr3_aa: CASTVAGQPFYGYTF
clone_size: -; j_call: TRBJ2-1; d_call: TRBD2; v_call: TRBV18; cdr3_length: 16; cdr3_nt: TGTGCCAGCTCATCCGCCCTAGCGGGATCTTACAATGAGCAGTTCTTC; cdr3_aa: CASSSALAGSYNEQFF
clone_size: -; j_call: TRBJ1-4; d_call: -; v_call: TRBV28; cdr3_length: 14; cdr3_nt: TGTGCCAGCTCCAGAGGAGGAATGGGTGAAAAACTGTTTTTT; cdr3_aa: CASSRGGMGEKLFF
clone_size: -; j_call: TRBJ1-2; d_call: -; v_call: TRBV27; cdr3_length: 19; cdr3_nt: TGTGCCAGCAGTTTAAGGGGGTTGGACATTTCCTTGAGGTCTTATGGCTACACCTTC; cdr3_aa: CASSLRGLDISLRSYGYTF
clone_size: -; j_call: TRBJ1-4; d_call: TRBD1; v_call: TRBV18; cdr3_length: 14; cdr3_nt: TGTGCCAGCTCACCGGGACAGGGAGGTGAAAAACTGTTTTTT; cdr3_aa: CASSPGQGGEKLFF
clone_size: -; j_call: TRBJ2-3; d_call: -; v_call: TRBV5-4; cdr3_length: 16; cdr3_nt: TGTGCCAGCAGCTTGGCGGCGGGCGGGCTCACAGATACGCAGTATTTT; cdr3_aa: CASSLAAGGLTDTQYF
clone_size: -; j_call: TRBJ1-5; d_call: -; v_call: TRBV30; cdr3_length: 15; cdr3_nt: TGTGCCTGGAGTGTACAAACGGGATACAATCAGCCCCAGCATTTT; cdr3_aa: CAWSVQTGYNQPQHF
clone_size: -; j_call: TRBJ2-7; d_call: -; v_call: TRBV7-3; cdr3_length: 12; cdr3_nt: TGTGCCAGCAGCCAGGGGGGGTACGAGCAGTACTTC; cdr3_aa: CASSQGGYEQYF
clone_size: -; j_call: TRBJ1-1; d_call: -; v_call: TRBV18; cdr3_length: 15; cdr3_nt: TGTGCCAGCTCGTCAGGGGCCCTTATGAACACTGAAGCTTTCTTT; cdr3_aa: CASSSGALMNTEAFF
clone_size: -; j_call: TRBJ1-4; d_call: -; v_call: TRBV27; cdr3_length: 18; cdr3_nt: TGTGCCAGCAGTTTACGAACCATACAGAACAGGGCAGAAGAAAAACTGTTTTTT; cdr3_aa: CASSLRTIQNRAEEKLFF
clone_size: few; j_call: TRBJ1-1; d_call: TRBD1; v_call: TRBV18; cdr3_length: 18; cdr3_nt: TGTGCCAGCTCAGCGACAGGGGGGAAGGGAATCATGAACACTGAAGCTTTCTTT; cdr3_aa: CASSATGGKGIMNTEAFF
clone_size: once; j_call: TRBJ2-1; d_call: TRBD2; v_call: TRBV7-8; cdr3_length: 16; cdr3_nt: TGTGCCAGCAGTCAATTGGGGCGGGAGGGCCTCAATGAGCAGTTCTTC; cdr3_aa: CASSQLGREGLNEQFF
clone_size: -; j_call: TRBJ2-2; d_call: -; v_call: TRBV15; cdr3_length: 16; cdr3_nt: TGTGCCACCAGCAGAGCCTCCGGGACTGGAAGTCGGGAGCTGTTTTTT; cdr3_aa: CATSRASGTGSRELFF
clone_size: -; j_call: TRBJ2-1; d_call: -; v_call: TRBV4-2; cdr3_length: 14; cdr3_nt: TGTGCCAGCAGCCAAGATCCTAGCGTCGGTGAGCAGTTCTTC; cdr3_aa: CASSQDPSVGEQFF
clone_size: -; j_call: TRBJ2-5; d_call: -; v_call: TRBV28; cdr3_length: 13; cdr3_nt: TGTGCCAGCAGTTTAAGCAGGAAAGAGACCCAGTACTTC; cdr3_aa: CASSLSRKETQYF
clone_size: -; j_call: TRBJ2-7; d_call: -; v_call: TRBV3-1/TRBV3-2; cdr3_length: 15; cdr3_nt: TGTGCCAGCAGCCAGGAGTGGAGCCCCATCTACGAGCAGTACTTC; cdr3_aa: CASSQEWSPIYEQYF
clone_size: -; j_call: TRBJ1-4; d_call: -; v_call: TRBV9; cdr3_length: 15; cdr3_nt: TGTGCCAGCAGCGTAGGGATAGCAACTAATGAAAAACTGTTTTTT; cdr3_aa: CASSVGIATNEKLFF
clone_size: -; j_call: TRBJ1-6; d_call: -; v_call: TRBV28; cdr3_length: 16; cdr3_nt: TGTGCCAGCAGTTTACCTGGGGGGGCCTATAATTCACCCCTCCACTTT; cdr3_aa: CASSLPGGAYNSPLHF
clone_size: -; j_call: TRBJ2-3; d_call: -; v_call: TRBV11-3; cdr3_length: 15; cdr3_nt: TGTGCCAGCAGCCCCGAGGGACTGAATTCAGATACGCAGTATTTT; cdr3_aa: CASSPEGLNSDTQYF
clone_size: -; j_call: TRBJ1-5; d_call: -; v_call: TRBV2; cdr3_length: 13; cdr3_nt: TGTGCCAGCAGTAGGACAGCAAATCAGCCCCAGCATTTT; cdr3_aa: CASSRTANQPQHF
clone_size: -; j_call: TRBJ1-1; d_call: -; v_call: TRBV18; cdr3_length: 13; cdr3_nt: TGTGCCAGCTCACCTGAGCTGAACACTGAAGCTTTCTTT; cdr3_aa: CASSPELNTEAFF
clone_size: -; j_call: TRBJ2-6; d_call: -; v_call: TRBV7-9; cdr3_length: 11; cdr3_nt: TGTGCCTTCGATGGGGCCAACGTCCTGACTTTC; cdr3_aa: CAFDGANVLTF
clone_size: -; j_call: TRBJ2-7; d_call: TRBD2; v_call: TRBV5-1; cdr3_length: 17; cdr3_nt: TGCGCCAGCAGCTTGGCGGCCCTAGCGGGAGGAGGATACGAGCAGTACTTC; cdr3_aa: CASSLAALAGGGYEQYF
clone_size: -; j_call: TRBJ1-5; d_call: -; v_call: TRBV30; cdr3_length: 14; cdr3_nt: TGTGCCTGGAGTGTAAGGCAGGGAGATCAGCCCCAGCATTTT; cdr3_aa: CAWSVRQGDQPQHF
clone_size: -; j_call: TRBJ1-4; d_call: -; v_call: TRBV21-1; cdr3_length: 15; cdr3_nt: TGTGCCAGCAGCAAAGTCCCCAATAGGGATGAAAAACTGTTTTTT; cdr3_aa: CASSKVPNRDEKLFF
clone_size: -; j_call: TRBJ2-7; d_call: TRBD2; v_call: TRBV5-5; cdr3_length: 16; cdr3_nt: TGTGCCAGCAGCTTAGGACCGAGCGGGAGCGGCTACGAGCAGTACTTC; cdr3_aa: CASSLGPSGSGYEQYF
clone_size: once; j_call: TRBJ2-1; d_call: TRBD1; v_call: TRBV27; cdr3_length: 15; cdr3_nt: TGTGCCAGCAGTTTAGCCGGGACAGGGTTGAATGAGCAGTTCTTC; cdr3_aa: CASSLAGTGLNEQFF
clone_size: -; j_call: TRBJ2-6; d_call: TRBD1; v_call: TRBV27; cdr3_length: 16; cdr3_nt: TGTGCCAGCAGCCTGGACAGGGCGGCTGGGGCCAACGTCCTGACTTTC; cdr3_aa: CASSLDRAAGANVLTF
clone_size: -; j_call: TRBJ2-7; d_call: -; v_call: TRBV7-8; cdr3_length: 16; cdr3_nt: TGTGCCAGCAGCTATAAGGGGGCGGGAGTAACGTACGAGCAGTACTTC; cdr3_aa: CASSYKGAGVTYEQYF